The T cell receptor beta chain described here comes from a study of chemoradiotherapy in HPV16-positive cancers. Whole-study results and caveats: In HPV16-positive patients, HPV-responsive T-cell expansion tracked better recurrence-free survival. HPV-specific T cells were functionally defined from only a couple of HPV16-positive patients. Non-HPV-specific T cells did not expand in tumors during treatment, whereas candidate HPV-specific clones and E7-related motifs did.

Turning to this clone: Antigen: not known.

Germline loops: CDR1 GTSNPN, CDR2 SVGIG (reference sequence). The CDR3 is made up of 13 amino acids. V gave up 4 bases and J gave up 5 bases, with 11 bases separating them. TCRdb's copy holds only in-frame clones and misses some; the assay was immunoSEQ multiplex PCR. Altogether about 13,000 clones are present, approximately 86% being singletons, with the ten largest covering roughly 5.5%. The input for sequencing was blood, taken from a patient who underwent chemoradiotherapy. This TCR was recovered from a human donor with HPV-associated anogenital cancer. The V gene is TRBV30, the J gene TRBJ2-2; D unclear. In DNA, the CDR3 is TGTGCCTGGATTCCTCAGTTAACCGGGGAGCTGTTTTTT. Translated, it gives CAWIPQLTGELFF.